Each of the 9 T cell receptor beta chains below was sequenced from the same sample in a study of T-cell reconstitution after alpha-beta-depleted transplantation in children. A TCRbeta library incorporating unique molecular identifiers was prepared. Using its own MiXCR run on the PCR reads, TCRdb lists one record per CDR3 protein. The table lists 450,000 to 550,000 distinct CDR3 sequences, about an eighth of them singletons. The source was PBMCs, mostly from graft donor cells, collected 180 days after TCRalphabeta/CD19-depleted stem cell transplant. Receptors originate from a female patient aged 2 to 10 who had a stem cell transplant for aplastic anemia, so the T cells may come from the graft donor.

This clonotype was detected only a few times. The chain recombines TRBV5-1 with TRBJ2-2; TRBD2 matches 7 bases. Losses at the gene ends were 7 bases for V and 5 bases for J; bases not matched to a gene: 11. Germline V CDR1 and CDR2: SGHRS, YFSETQ. The CDR3 has 15 residues. CDR3 DNA: TGCGCCAGCTTCGACCCTGGGACTACAACCGGGGAGCTGTTTTTT. It yields the protein CASFDPGTTTGELFF.

This clonotype came up a few times. V is TRBV5-1 and J is TRBJ2-5; D is unresolved. Germline CDR1 reads SGHRS; CDR2 reads YFSETQ. The germline V and J ends were trimmed by 6 bases and 5 bases, with 8 bases remaining between them. The CDR3 extends over 11 amino acids. This chain's CDR3 is CASTLRETQYF. Here the CDR3 DNA reads TGCGCCAGCACCCTGCGGGAGACCCAGTACTTC.

This clonotype has a handful of counts. DNA of the CDR3: TGCAGTGCTAGCGGAGGAAACACCATATATTTT. Protein: CSASGGNTIYF. This chain joins TRBV20-1 and TRBJ1-3; the D is unclear. The CDR3 consists of 11 residues. CDR1 DFQATT and CDR2 SNEGSKA come from the germline V gene (reference sequence). V dropped 3 bases and J dropped 4 bases, with 4 bases sitting between them.

J is TRBJ1-5 and V is TRBV10-3; the D is unclear. There are 11 residues in the CDR3. Trimming took off 8 bases at V and 6 bases at J, with 8 bases between the two ends. The germline gives CDR1 ENHRY, CDR2 SYGVKD. The CDR3 coding sequence is TGTGCCATCGGGAAGGGTCAGCCCCAGCATTTT. Translated, it gives CAIGKGQPQHF.

The chain carries TRBV27 and TRBJ2-3, with D possibly being TRBD2 (6 bases). Germline V gene lookup returns CDR1 MNHEY and CDR2 SMNVEV (reference sequence). This CDR3 has 16 residues. Trimming took off 5 bases at V and 0 bases at J, with 15 bases between the two ends. The CDR3 reads CASSLYSGVSTDTQYF. The CDR3 DNA is TGTGCCAGCAGTCTATATAGCGGAGTTAGCACAGATACGCAGTATTTT.

This clonotype was observed a few times. This chain joins TRBV5-1 and TRBJ1-1, with 9 bases matching TRBD1. The trim removed 4 bases at V and 6 bases at J, leaving 10 bases unmatched. The CDR3 totals 15 residues. Per germline, CDR1 SGHRS and CDR2 YFSETQ. CDR3 in DNA: TGCGCCAGCAGCCGAGGACAGGGGAGGGTCTCTGAAGCTTTCTTT. This codes for CASSRGQGRVSEAFF.

Concerning this clonotype itself: With a much larger clone just one base away, this may be a read error. This chain uses TRBV7-6 with TRBJ2-1; D might be TRBD1 (5 bases). The CDR3 length is 15 residues. Trimming pared 5 bases from V and 3 bases from J, leaving 14 bases between. The germline CDR1 and CDR2 sequences are SGHVS and FNYEAQ. The CDR3: CASSIRNRFYNEQFF. CDR3 DNA: TGTGCCAGCAGCATCCGGAACAGGTTCTACAATGAGCAGTTCTTC.

This chain links TRBV29-1 with TRBJ1-4; TRBD1 matches at 12 bases. The V segment lost 4 bases and the J segment 2 bases; nucleotides outside the gene matches: 8. CDR1 and CDR2 (germline): SQVTM, ANQGSEA. The CDR3 has 17 residues. The CDR3 DNA sequence: TGCAGCGTTGCCGGGACAGGGGGCGAGGGGACTAATGAAAAACTGTTTTTT. Translation gives CSVAGTGGEGTNEKLFF.

In its sample, this clonotype was seen a few times. V and J are TRBV7-8 and TRBJ2-1; 9 bases agree with TRBD2. This CDR3 contains 16 residues. Per germline, CDR1 SGHVS and CDR2 FQNEAQ. V shed 5 bases, J shed 7 bases, and the junction held 12 bases outside the gene matches. CDR3 sequence (DNA): TGTGCCAGCAGCCTCACATCCGGGACTAGCTCGAATGAGCAGTTCTTC. Residues: CASSLTSGTSSNEQFF.